Each of the 8 T cell receptor beta chains below was sequenced from the same sample in a study of T cells expressing NK-cell markers. TCRdb re-called the 5' RACE reads and gives one entry per CDR3 protein, without DNA. The data show more than 250,000 distinct CDR3 sequences, and the top ten clones hold 0.39%. Sequenced material: blood T cells: a sorted CD56 or NKG2C T cell subset, CD4+ or CD8+ T cells, or bulk PBMC T cells (not recorded which). The receptors derive from a man in his late teens or twenties in good health.

The CDR3: CSAKGTNLRADTQYF. The rearrangement joins TRBV20-1 to TRBJ2-3; the TCRdb call, TRBD2, lacks DNA for checking. Germline V CDR1 and CDR2: DFQATT, SNEGSKA (reference sequence). CDR3 length equals 15 residues.

The rearrangement joins TRBV6-4 to TRBJ2-7; TCRdb outputs TRBD2, but without DNA this stays unchecked. CDR1 MRHNA and CDR2 SNTAGT come from the germline V gene. The length of the CDR3 is 18 residues. The CDR3 reads CASSDLGLAGDRRGEQYF.

This sequence joins TRBV6-1 and TRBJ1-4; checking the TCRdb D call of TRBD1 is not possible without DNA. CDR3 length: 15 residues. In germline, CDR1 is MNHNS, CDR2 SASEGT. The CDR3 sequence is CASSQNDRANEKLFF.

The chain is built from TRBV21-1 and TRBJ2-1; TCRdb names TRBD2, which stays unverified in the absence of DNA. TRBV21-1 is shown as a pseudogene. This CDR3 has 16 amino acids. CDR3 protein: CASSKVVASGSNEQFF.

This chain links TRBV12-3 or TRBV12-4 with TRBJ2-7; TCRdb gives TRBD2 as the D gene, but with no DNA this cannot be confirmed. The CDR3 extends over 16 amino acids. The CDR3 loop is CASSPRLAGVLHEQYF.

The chain combines TRBV7-6 with TRBJ2-3; as DNA is missing, the TRBD1 call by TCRdb cannot be tested. Germline V gives CDR1 SGHVS, CDR2 FNYEAQ. The length of the CDR3 is 14 residues. The CDR3 sequence is CASSQGQSFDTQYF.

CDR3 protein: CASGTGVAGELFF. The chain recombines TRBV6-6 with TRBJ2-2; TCRdb calls TRBD1, which cannot be checked without DNA. This CDR3 is built from 13 residues. Germline CDR1 and CDR2: MNHNY and SVGAGI (reference sequence).

This chain connects TRBV12-3 or TRBV12-4 to TRBJ2-7; TCRdb's assignment of TRBD1 cannot be checked, as there is no DNA. This CDR3 spans 13 amino acids. CDR3 protein: CASRGPGTSEQYF.